The TCR beta chain under discussion was sequenced for a study of T cells after yellow fever vaccination. Whole-study context: Fractions with few cells were prepared using SMART-Seq v4 Ultra Low Input.

The CDR3 covers 15 residues. The V gene lost 6 bases and the J gene lost 3 bases, with 21 bases spanning the gap. The germline V gene has CDR1 DFQATT and CDR2 SNEGSKA (reference sequence). Generation of TCR cDNA used 5'RACE template switching (which added a universal primer site and UMIs). TCRdb re-derived calls from the 5' RACE reads in MiXCR, one entry per CDR3 protein. The table has 600,000 to 750,000 distinct CDR3 sequences, 12% seen once. The sample consisted of PBMCs, taken on the day of the yellow fever booster vaccination. The TCR was taken from a young man who received the YFV17D yellow fever vaccine. This chain uses TRBV20-1 with TRBJ2-7; possible D gene TRBD2, 6 bases. The CDR3 DNA is TGCAGTGCCAAACCGCGACTGGGACTCCTCTACGAGCAGTACTTC. It codes for CSAKPRLGLLYEQYF.